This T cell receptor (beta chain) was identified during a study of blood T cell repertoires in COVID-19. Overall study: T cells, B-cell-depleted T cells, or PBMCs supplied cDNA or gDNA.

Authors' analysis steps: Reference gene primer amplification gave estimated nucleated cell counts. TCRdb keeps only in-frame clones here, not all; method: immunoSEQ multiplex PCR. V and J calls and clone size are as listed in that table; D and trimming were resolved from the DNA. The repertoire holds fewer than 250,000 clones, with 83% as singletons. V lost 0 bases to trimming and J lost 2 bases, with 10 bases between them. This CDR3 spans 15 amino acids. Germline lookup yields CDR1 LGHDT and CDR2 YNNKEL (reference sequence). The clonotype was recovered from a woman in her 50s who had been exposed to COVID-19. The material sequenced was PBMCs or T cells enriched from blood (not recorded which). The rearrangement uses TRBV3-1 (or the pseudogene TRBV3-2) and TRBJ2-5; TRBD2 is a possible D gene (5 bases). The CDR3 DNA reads TGTGCCAGCAGCCAAGAATTACTAGTTCAAGAGACCCAGTACTTC. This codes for CASSQELLVQETQYF.